This T cell receptor beta chain is from a study of blood T cell repertoires in COVID-19. Study overall: Specimens from acute and convalescent COVID-19 originated in the United States, Italy and Spain. PBMCs, B-cell-depleted T cells, or T cells provided the cDNA or gDNA that made up the material.

Study processing details: Estimation of nucleated cell counts was performed using reference gene primer amplification. The repertoire was sequenced with immunoSEQ multiplex PCR; TCRdb's copy has only in-frame clones and lacks some. Clonal size and the V and J genes are those of that table, whereas D and trimming came from the DNA. The top ten clones hold roughly 21% of a sample with around 47,000 clones, approximately 90% of them seen once. V shed 4 bases and J shed 5 bases, with 7 bases lying between them. The V gene's germline CDR1 is SGHNT and CDR2 YYREEE (reference sequence). The CDR3 consists of 12 residues.

Sequenced sample: peripheral blood. The chain employs TRBV5-4 and TRBJ1-5; unclear D gene. This clonotype was obtained from a woman aged 80 or older in a cohort sampled during active or convalescent COVID-19. The CDR3 DNA reads as TGTGCCAGCAGCCTCCCCGATCAGCCCCAGCATTTT. The encoded protein is CASSLPDQPQHF. The whole variable domain, remainder taken from reference TRBV5-4 and TRBJ1-5, is ETGVTQSPTHLIKTRGQQVTLRCSSQSGHNTVSWYQQALGQGPQFIFQYYREEENGRGNFPPRFSGLQFPNYSSELNVNALELDDSALYLCASSLPDQPQHFGDGTRLSIL.